This T cell receptor (beta chain) is drawn from a study of T-cell reconstitution after alpha-beta-depleted transplantation in children. TCRbeta library preparation incorporated unique molecular identifiers. Each CDR3 protein gets one entry after TCRdb re-called the PCR reads with MiXCR. The top ten clones hold about 12% of a sample with about 190,000 distinct CDR3 sequences, 11% of them seen once. The CDR3 is made up of 17 amino acids. Germline V gene data show CDR1 as LGHDT and CDR2 as YNNKEL (reference sequence). V dropped 4 bases and J dropped 8; count of bases not matched to a gene: 15. This clonotype was recorded at least ten times.

The sequence was obtained from a boy aged 2 to 10 with acute myeloid leukemia, due to receive a stem cell transplant. The rearrangement joins TRBV3-1 to TRBJ2-1, with 9 positions matching TRBD1. The source was PBMCs, collected before TCRalphabeta/CD19-depleted stem cell transplant. CDR3 sequence reads: CASSPYYRDRVGYEQFF. The CDR3 bases are TGTGCCAGCAGCCCGTACTACCGGGACAGGGTGGGCTATGAGCAGTTCTTC.